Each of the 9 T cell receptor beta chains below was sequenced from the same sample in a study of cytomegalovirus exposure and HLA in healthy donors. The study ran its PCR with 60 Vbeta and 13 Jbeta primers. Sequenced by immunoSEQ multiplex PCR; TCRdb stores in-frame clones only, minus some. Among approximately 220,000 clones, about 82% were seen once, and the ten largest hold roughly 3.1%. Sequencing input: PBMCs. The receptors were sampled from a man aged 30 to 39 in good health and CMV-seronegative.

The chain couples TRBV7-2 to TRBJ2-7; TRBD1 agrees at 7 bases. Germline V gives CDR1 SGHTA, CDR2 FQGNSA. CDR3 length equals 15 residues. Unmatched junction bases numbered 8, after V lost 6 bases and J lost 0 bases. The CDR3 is CASRISTGDSYEQYF. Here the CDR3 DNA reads TGTGCCAGCAGAATATCCACAGGGGACTCCTACGAGCAGTACTTC.

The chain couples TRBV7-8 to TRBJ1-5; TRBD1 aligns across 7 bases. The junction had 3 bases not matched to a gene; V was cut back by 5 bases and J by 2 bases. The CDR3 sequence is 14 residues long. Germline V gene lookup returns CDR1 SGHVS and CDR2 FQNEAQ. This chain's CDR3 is CASSDRDGNQPQHF. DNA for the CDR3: TGTGCCAGCAGCGACAGGGATGGCAATCAGCCCCAGCATTTT.

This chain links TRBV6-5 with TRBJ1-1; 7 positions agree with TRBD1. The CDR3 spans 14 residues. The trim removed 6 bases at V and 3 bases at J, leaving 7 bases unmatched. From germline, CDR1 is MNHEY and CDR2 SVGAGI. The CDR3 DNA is TGTGCCAGCAGCCGACTACAGGGGTACACTGAAGCTTTCTTT. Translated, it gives CASSRLQGYTEAFF.

This CDR3 is CASRGQGLNEKLFF. CDR3 nucleotide sequence: TGCGCCAGCAGAGGACAGGGACTTAATGAAAAACTGTTTTTT. V is TRBV4-1 and J is TRBJ1-4; 8 nucleotides agree with TRBD1. The CDR3 runs to 14 residues. Germline-derived CDR1 and CDR2 are MGHRA and YSYEKL. J was trimmed by 4 bases and V by 6 bases; bases with no gene match: 4.

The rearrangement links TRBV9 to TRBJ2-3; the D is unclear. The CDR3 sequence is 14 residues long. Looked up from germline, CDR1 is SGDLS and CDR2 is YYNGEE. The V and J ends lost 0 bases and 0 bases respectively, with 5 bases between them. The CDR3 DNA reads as TGTGCCAGCAGCGTAGCCGGGAGCACAGATACGCAGTATTTT. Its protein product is CASSVAGSTDTQYF.

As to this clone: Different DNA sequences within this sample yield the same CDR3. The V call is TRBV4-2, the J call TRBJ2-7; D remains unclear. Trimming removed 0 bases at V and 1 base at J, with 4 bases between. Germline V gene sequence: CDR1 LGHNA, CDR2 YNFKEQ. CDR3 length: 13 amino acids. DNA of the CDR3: TGTGCCAGCAGCCAAGATCGGTCCTACGAGCAGTACTTC. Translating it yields CASSQDRSYEQYF.

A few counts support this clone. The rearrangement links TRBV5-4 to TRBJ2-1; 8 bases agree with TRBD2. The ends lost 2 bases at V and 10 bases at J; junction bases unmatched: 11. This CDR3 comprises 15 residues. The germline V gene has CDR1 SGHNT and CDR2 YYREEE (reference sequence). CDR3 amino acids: CASSFAGGSRTEQFF. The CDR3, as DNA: TGTGCCAGCAGCTTCGCGGGGGGCTCTCGAACGGAGCAGTTCTTC.

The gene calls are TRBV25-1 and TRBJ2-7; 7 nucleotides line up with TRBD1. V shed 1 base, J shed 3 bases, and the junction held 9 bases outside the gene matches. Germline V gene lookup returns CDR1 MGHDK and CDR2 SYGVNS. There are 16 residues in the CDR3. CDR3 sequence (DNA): TGTGCCAGCAGTGAATTGGGGACAGTAGGGGACTACGAGCAGTACTTC. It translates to CASSELGTVGDYEQYF.

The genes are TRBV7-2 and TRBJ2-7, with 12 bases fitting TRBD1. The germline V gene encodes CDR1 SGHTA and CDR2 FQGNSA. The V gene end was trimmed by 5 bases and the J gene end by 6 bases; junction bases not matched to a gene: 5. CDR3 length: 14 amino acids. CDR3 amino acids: CASSARDRGLEQYF. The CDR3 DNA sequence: TGTGCCAGCAGCGCGCGGGACAGGGGGCTCGAGCAGTACTTC.